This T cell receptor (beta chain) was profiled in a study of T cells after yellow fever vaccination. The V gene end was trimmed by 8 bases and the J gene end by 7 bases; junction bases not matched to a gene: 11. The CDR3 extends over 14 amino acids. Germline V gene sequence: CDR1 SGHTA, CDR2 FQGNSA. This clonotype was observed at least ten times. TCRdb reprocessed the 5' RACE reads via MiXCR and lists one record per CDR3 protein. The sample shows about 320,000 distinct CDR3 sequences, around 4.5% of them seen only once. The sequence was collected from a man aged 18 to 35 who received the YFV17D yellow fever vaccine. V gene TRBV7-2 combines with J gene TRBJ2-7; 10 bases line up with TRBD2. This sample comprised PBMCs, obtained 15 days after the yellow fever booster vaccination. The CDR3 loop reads CASGTGTSVEEQYF. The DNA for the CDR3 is TGTGCCAGCGGCACCGGGACTAGCGTGGAAGAGCAGTACTTC.